This record concerns one TCR beta chain sequence. This clonotype turned up a few times. Its binding antigen is unknown. Within one base of it there is no much larger clone, and no base qualities were kept. These data belong to a study of T cells after yellow fever vaccination (dated by TCRdb to the late 2010s). About the full investigation: Libraries from fractions with low cell numbers were prepared with the SMART-Seq v4 Ultra Low Input RNA kit. Blood was collected at multiple timepoints before and after primary and secondary immunization, and bulk PBMC replicates and cell subsets were isolated. Two healthy male donors, one aged 18 to 30 and one aged 30 to 40 years, were included in the cohort. Bulk TCR alpha and beta repertoires were sequenced longitudinally to track T-cell clones before and after primary and booster YFV17D yellow fever vaccination. Beyond this particular receptor, the publication reports: A small share of clonotypes was detected in both CD4 and CD8 compartments, with the overlap likely arising from convergent recombination. After the booster, most of the clones that had expanded following primary vaccination were detected again (almost 98% of CD4 and around 87% of CD8), which suggests that memory was broadly maintained. Because only a couple of donors were included in the study, the extent to which the findings can be generalized is limited. The secondary T-cell response was found to be weaker but faster than the primary response, with a peak reached on day 5 rather than on day 15. Computational filtering was required because FACS-sorted repertoires could contain abundant contaminating clonotypes from the bulk population.

Explained via the paper, the treatment or condition label denotes: live attenuated yellow fever vaccine strain. At each blood-draw timepoint, two biological replicates of bulk PBMCs were obtained. PBMCs were isolated from peripheral blood using a standard Ficoll-Paque protocol. RNA was extracted with TriZol from bulk PBMCs, CD4 and CD8 fractions, and dextramer-positive and dextramer-negative fractions. Synthesis of TCR cDNA relied on 5'RACE template switching, a step that introduced a universal primer site along with unique molecular identifiers. Priming for cDNA synthesis came from both the TCR alpha and TCR beta constant segments. Library amplification involved two PCR steps, and the second step added sample barcodes and sequencing adapters. Libraries were sequenced on Illumina HiSeq 2500 (2x100 bp) or NovaSeq (2x150 bp). Per the authors' processing: MIGEC was used to demultiplex reads and collapse the reads into UMI consensus sequences, and MiXCR was used for V(D)J alignment. Vaccine-responding clonotypes were defined with edgeR using replicate PBMC samples, requiring FDR below 0.01 and a log2 fold change above 5 up to day 15. Bulk clonotypes were assigned CD4 or CD8 identity according to which sequenced CD4 or CD8 repertoire held them at higher abundance. The public reads were run again by TCRdb, first through fastp at Q25 and then through MiXCR, and only productive beta chains were kept. Each record represents a unique CDR3 protein, reported with the most common genes and DNA among its rows. TCRdb's processing, not the authors' own work, is the source of the V and J calls. This sample lists around 360,000 distinct CDR3 sequences; roughly 11% were detected once. The ten largest clones add up to 18% of the sample.

CDR1 and CDR2 (SGHKS, YYEKEE) derive from the germline V gene (reference sequence). There are 16 amino acids in the CDR3, from cysteine to phenylalanine inclusive. The CDR3 DNA has 48 bases and is translated from base 1. V is clipped by 0 bases and J by 2 bases, and the sequence between their germline boundaries is 13 bases long. Specimen: PBMCs, collected on the day of the first yellow fever vaccination. The chain is assembled from TRBV5-5 and TRBJ2-3; the D segment might be TRBD1 or TRBD2, since each matches 5 bases. This TCR came from a man aged 18 to 30 who received the YFV17D yellow fever vaccine. The CDR3 loop reads CASSLVRGEVTDTQYF. At the DNA level, the sequence is TGTGCCAGCAGCTTGGTTCGGGGCGAAGTCACAGATACGCAGTATTTT.